This is a list of T cell receptor beta chains from one sample in a study of technical replicates of blood from a few donors. Method: immunoSEQ multiplex PCR; TCRdb's copy keeps in-frame clones and lacks some. In the table there are 90,000 to 100,000 clones, about 95% of which are singletons. Sequenced sample: T cells isolated from PBMCs. These TCRs come from a human donor in good health. Both conserved end residues are trimmed from each CDR3.

cdr3_length: 12
j_call: TRBJ2-5
v_call: TRBV6-1
cdr3_aa: ASSAQTVQETQY

cdr3_length: 17
j_call: TRBJ2-6
v_call: TRBV5-1
cdr3_aa: ASRPGTSGVFSGANVLT

cdr3_length: 13
j_call: TRBJ2-7
v_call: TRBV9
cdr3_aa: ASSVDDAVYTSKY

cdr3_length: 10
j_call: TRBJ1-2
v_call: TRBV19
cdr3_aa: ATTGRGTGYT

cdr3_length: 14
j_call: TRBJ2-3
v_call: TRBV2
cdr3_aa: ASRTWGASGTDTQY

cdr3_length: 12
j_call: TRBJ2-7
v_call: TRBV30
cdr3_aa: AWRAGTGTHEQY

cdr3_length: 11
j_call: TRBJ1-2
v_call: TRBV19
cdr3_aa: ASSLVGGYGYT

cdr3_length: 11
j_call: TRBJ2-7
v_call: TRBV27
cdr3_aa: ASSLSPGNEQY

cdr3_length: 13
j_call: TRBJ2-7
v_call: TRBV2
cdr3_aa: ASRTSPDSSYEQY

cdr3_length: 16
j_call: TRBJ1-3
v_call: TRBV5-5
cdr3_aa: ASSLDVITRGRGNTIY

cdr3_length: 13
j_call: TRBJ2-7
v_call: TRBV30
cdr3_aa: AWSGGTSGQYEQY

cdr3_length: 10
j_call: TRBJ2-1
v_call: TRBV4-1
cdr3_aa: ASSPVSDEQF

cdr3_length: 14
j_call: TRBJ2-7
v_call: TRBV6-4
cdr3_aa: ASSDPWAGRRYEQY